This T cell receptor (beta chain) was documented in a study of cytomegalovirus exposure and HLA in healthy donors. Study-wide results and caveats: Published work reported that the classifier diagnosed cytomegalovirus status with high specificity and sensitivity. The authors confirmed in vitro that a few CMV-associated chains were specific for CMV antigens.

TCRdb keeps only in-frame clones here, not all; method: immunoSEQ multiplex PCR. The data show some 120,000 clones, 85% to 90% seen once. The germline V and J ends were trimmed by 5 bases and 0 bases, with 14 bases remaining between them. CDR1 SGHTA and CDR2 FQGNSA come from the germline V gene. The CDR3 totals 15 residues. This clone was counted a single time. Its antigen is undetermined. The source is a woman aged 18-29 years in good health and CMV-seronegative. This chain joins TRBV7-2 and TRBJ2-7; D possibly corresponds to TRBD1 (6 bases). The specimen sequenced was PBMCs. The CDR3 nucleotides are TGTGCCAGCAGCACCCGACAGGTCCCCTCCTACGAGCAGTACTTC. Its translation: CASSTRQVPSYEQYF.